The subject of this entry is one TCR beta chain. Its specificity is unknown. The CDR3 sequence is 14 residues long. CDR1 is SNHLY and CDR2 is FYNNEI in the germline V gene. With 5 bases clipped from V and 5 bases from J, the junction kept 9 bases outside the gene matches. This specimen belongs to a study of T cell responses to AZD1222 COVID-19 vaccine. Whole-study results and caveats: Spike-specific TCR breadth rose after two AZD1222 doses, and depth rose as well. Close to half of spike-specific TCRs reportedly recognize unmutated variant regions. The donors showed a predominance of white British ancestry and of females, with possible underestimation of clonal diversity. Vaccine-related CD4 TCRs covered spike, predominating at 160-218 and 743-854.

Only in-frame clones appear in the TCRdb table, and some are missing; sequencing was by immunoSEQ multiplex PCR. The data show some 92,000 clones, roughly nine tenths seen once. The chain has TRBV2 and TRBJ2-7, with 7 bases aligning to TRBD2. The specimen was peripheral blood, collected on day 0 of AZD1222 vaccination. The origin of this receptor is an adult in good health. In DNA form, the CDR3 reads TGTGCCAGCAGTCCGCGGACTAGAGTTGACGAGCAGTACTTC. This encodes CASSPRTRVDEQYF.